This T cell receptor (beta chain) was identified during a study of T cell repertoires in cytomegalovirus infection. This CDR3 has 16 amino acids. V was cut by 1 base and J by 2 bases, with 11 bases left in between. CDR1 KGHSH and CDR2 LQKENI come from the germline V gene. TCRdb processed the reads anew with MiXCR; each CDR3 protein has one entry. The sample has hundreds of thousands of distinct CDR3 sequences; roughly 10% are singletons. Study-level points and caveats: Of the TCR beta families, the public ones yielded a cumulative frequency that identified carriers of CMV plus the relevant HLA.

This clonotype was observed at least ten times. Its target is not known. The gene calls are TRBV18 and TRBJ2-2; D is perhaps TRBD2 (6 bases). Sequencing used PBMCs. This receptor was obtained from a human donor in good health (CMV status not recorded). Some clones in this sample may be carry-over from other donors' samples. The chain's CDR3 is CASSPQAGRNTGELFF. For the CDR3, the DNA is TGTGCCAGCTCACCACAGGCGGGGAGAAACACCGGGGAGCTGTTTTTT.